The T cell receptor beta chain under discussion was sequenced for a study of T cells in localized non-small cell lung cancer. The assay was immunoSEQ multiplex PCR, and TCRdb's table has in-frame clones only and misses some. The table includes 13,000 to 15,000 clones, about 92% detected once. The TCR comes from a man aged 40 to 69 with stage III lung adenocarcinoma. The source was peripheral blood mononuclear cells, collected before any cancer treatment.

CDR3 in DNA: TGTGCCAGCAGTAGCAGGGGATCTTGGAAGCAGTACTTC. Its protein is CASSSRGSWKQYF. V is TRBV27 and J is TRBJ2-7; tentatively, D is TRBD1 (6 bases). Deletions cut 5 bases from V and 8 bases from J, with 16 bases between. Germline V gene sequence: CDR1 MNHEY, CDR2 SMNVEV (reference sequence). The CDR3 consists of 13 residues.